The 26 T cell receptor beta chains below come from one sample, sequenced in a study of cytomegalovirus exposure and HLA in healthy donors. The PCR employed 60 Vbeta primers together with 13 Jbeta primers. Some clones are missing from TCRdb's copy, which holds only in-frame ones; the method was immunoSEQ multiplex PCR. The sample comprises approximately 150,000 clones, roughly 82% of which are singletons, and approximately 11% rests with the top ten. The sample taken for sequencing was PBMCs. Receptor source: a man aged 45-65 years in good health and CMV-seropositive.

This clone was counted once. V is TRBV19 and J is TRBJ1-2; the D is unclear. CDR1 is LNHDA and CDR2 is SQIVND in the germline V gene (reference sequence). Deletions cut 2 bases from V and 0 bases from J, with 7 bases between. This CDR3 comprises 14 residues. CDR3 protein: CASSIYGANYGYTF. In DNA form, the CDR3 reads TGTGCCAGTAGTATATATGGAGCTAACTATGGCTACACCTTC.

CDR3 DNA: TGTGCCAGCAGCTTAGACAGGGCTCAGCCCCAGCATTTT. It yields the protein CASSLDRAQPQHF. V is TRBV11-2 and J is TRBJ1-5, with D tentatively TRBD1 (5 bases). V lost 0 bases and J lost 6, with 6 bases in between. The CDR3 consists of 13 residues. From germline, CDR1 is SGHAT and CDR2 FQNNGV.

This rearrangement joins TRBV5-4 to TRBJ1-1, with TRBD1 as a possible D gene (6 bases). Trimming removed 4 bases from V and 6 bases from J, with 16 bases in between. Germline lookup yields CDR1 SGHNT and CDR2 YYREEE (reference sequence). This CDR3 is built from 14 residues. DNA for the CDR3: TGTGCCAGCAGCCTACAGGGACCCAAGGCTGAAGCTTTCTTT. It specifies CASSLQGPKAEAFF.

J is TRBJ2-7 and V is TRBV7-6; TRBD1 matches at 8 bases. V lost 3 bases, J lost 8 bases, and 3 bases stayed unmatched. Germline lookup yields CDR1 SGHVS and CDR2 FNYEAQ. The CDR3 is made up of 12 amino acids. The CDR3 region has the DNA TGTGCCAGCAGCTTGGACAGGGAGAAGCAGTACTTC. Residues: CASSLDREKQYF.

The genes are TRBV9 and TRBJ2-1; 12 nucleotides match TRBD2. Germline V gene sequence: CDR1 SGDLS, CDR2 YYNGEE. The CDR3 extends over 16 amino acids. Trimming cost V 0 bases and J 6 bases; bases outside gene matches: 4. Here the CDR3 DNA reads TGTGCCAGCAGCGTAGGGGGGACTAGCGGGCGCAATGAGCAGTTCTTC. The encoded protein is CASSVGGTSGRNEQFF.

In its sample, this clone was seen once. CDR3 nucleotides: TGTGCCAGCAGCTTGATACAGGGACCCACTGAAGCTTTCTTT. Its protein is CASSLIQGPTEAFF. The chain couples TRBV5-8 to TRBJ1-1; the D gene is possibly TRBD1 (6 bases). The CDR3 totals 14 residues. Germline CDR1 SGHTS, CDR2 YDEGEE. Trimming removed 1 base from V and 4 bases from J, with 11 bases in between. Combining the CDR3 with reference TRBV5-8 and TRBJ1-1 gives the whole variable domain EAGVTQSPTHLIKTRGQQATLRCSPISGHTSVYWYQQALGLGLQFLLWYDEGEERNRGNFPPRFSGRQFPNYSSELNVNALELEDSALYLCASSLIQGPTEAFFGQGTRLTVV.

The V gene is TRBV7-9, the J gene TRBJ2-3, with 9 bases matching TRBD1. Germline V gives CDR1 SEHNR, CDR2 FQNEAQ (reference sequence). The ends lost 5 bases at V and 3 bases at J; junction bases unmatched: 9. The CDR3 has 16 residues. The CDR3 region has the DNA TGTGCCAGCAGCCCCCCCGGGACAGGGATTACAGATACGCAGTATTTT. This translates into CASSPPGTGITDTQYF.

This sequence joins TRBV5-8 and TRBJ1-5; D is ambiguous. Per the germline V gene, CDR1 is SGHTS and CDR2 is YDEGEE. The CDR3 runs 16 residues. V dropped 4 bases and J dropped 5 bases, with 19 bases sitting between them. The CDR3 DNA reads TGTGCCAGCAGCCGGGGAGAGTGGCGATCGGATCAGCCCCAGCATTTT. Translating gives CASSRGEWRSDQPQHF.

V is TRBV7-9 and J is TRBJ1-1; D gene uncertain. The CDR3 is made up of 12 amino acids. With 2 bases removed from V and 3 bases from J, the gap between germline ends came to 4 bases. The germline gives CDR1 SEHNR, CDR2 FQNEAQ (reference sequence). This CDR3 is CASSLLYTEAFF. CDR3 in DNA: TGTGCCAGCAGCTTACTGTACACTGAAGCTTTCTTT.

V usage is TRBV10-2 and J usage is TRBJ1-1, with unresolved D. Germline V gene data show CDR1 as WSHSY and CDR2 as SAAADI. The V and J ends lost 5 bases and 6 bases respectively, with 13 bases between them. CDR3 length: 13 residues. CDR3 amino acids: CASSTTGNSEAFF. The CDR3 region has the DNA TGCGCCAGCAGTACGACGGGGAATTCTGAAGCTTTCTTT.

J is TRBJ2-2 and V is TRBV29-1; D not resolved. This CDR3 has 13 residues. Deletions cut 3 bases from V and 0 bases from J, with 5 bases between. Germline assignment: CDR1 SQVTM and CDR2 ANQGSEA. The CDR3 nucleotides read TGCAGCGTTGATCTCGCGAACACCGGGGAGCTGTTTTTT. Translation: CSVDLANTGELFF.

The CDR3 DNA follows: TGCGCCAGCAGCTTGGGATGGACAGGGACAGATACGCAGTATTTT. This encodes CASSLGWTGTDTQYF. The chain links TRBV5-1 to TRBJ2-3; the match to TRBD1 covers 8 bases. CDR1 and CDR2 from the germline V gene are SGHRS and YFSETQ. The CDR3 is 15 residues long. V dropped 0 bases and J dropped 3; count of bases not matched to a gene: 3.

This clone has just one count. The chain uses TRBV10-1 and TRBJ2-6; TRBD1 might be the D (6 bases). The ends were cut back, 5 bases at V and 2 bases at J, with 13 bases in the middle. The CDR3 runs 16 residues. Looked up from germline, CDR1 is WNHNN and CDR2 is SYGVQD (reference sequence). The CDR3 here is CASSNNHRAGANVLTF. CDR3 sequence (DNA): TGCGCCAGCAGTAATAACCACAGGGCTGGGGCCAACGTCCTGACTTTC.

This clone was picked up many times. J is TRBJ2-7 and V is TRBV5-8, with D possibly matching TRBD2 (5 bases). The CDR3 totals 12 residues. With 4 bases removed from V and 4 bases from J, the gap between germline ends came to 9 bases. Germline CDR1 SGHTS, CDR2 YDEGEE. CDR3 protein: CASSAGVYEQYF. Here the CDR3 DNA reads TGTGCCAGCAGCGCCGGGGTTTACGAGCAGTACTTC.

The chain has TRBV7-9 and TRBJ1-2; weak D call: TRBD1 (6 bases). Germline loops: CDR1 SEHNR, CDR2 FQNEAQ (reference sequence). The V end lost 5 bases, the J end lost 7 bases, and 8 bases lay between the germline ends. This CDR3 comprises 11 residues. In nucleotides, the CDR3 is TGTGCCAGCAGCCTACAGGGTGGCTACACCTTC. Translation: CASSLQGGYTF.

The chain employs TRBV6-5 and TRBJ2-3, with TRBD1 as a possible D gene (5 bases). The length of the CDR3 is 14 residues. V was pared by 5 bases and J by 3 bases, with 12 bases between. CDR1 MNHEY and CDR2 SVGAGI come from the germline V gene. The CDR3 sequence is CASSTSAGTDTQYF. CDR3 bases: TGTGCCAGCAGTACATCCGCAGGGACAGATACGCAGTATTTT.

The chain employs TRBV10-3 and TRBJ1-1; 10 bases line up with TRBD1. V was pared by 6 bases and J by 5 bases, with 6 bases of the junction left unmatched. From germline, CDR1 is ENHRY and CDR2 SYGVKD. The CDR3 contains 14 residues. The CDR3 nucleotides read TGTGCCATCAGCCCGGGACAGGGGAAAACTGAAGCTTTCTTT. Translated: CAISPGQGKTEAFF.

The sample holds a few counts of this clone. This chain joins TRBV14 and TRBJ2-1; 12 nucleotides line up with TRBD2. The CDR3 covers 17 residues. Germline CDR1 is SGHDN and CDR2 is FVKESK. With V trimmed by 4 bases and J by 6 bases, 10 bases remained unmatched. This CDR3 reads CASSLFGGTSGFNEQFF. The DNA of the CDR3 is TGTGCCAGCAGCCTCTTTGGCGGGACTAGCGGGTTCAATGAGCAGTTCTTC.

The V call is TRBV7-9, the J call TRBJ1-6; TRBD1 matches at 8 bases. The V gene end was trimmed by 5 bases and the J gene end by 11 bases; junction bases not matched to a gene: 5. Looked up from germline, CDR1 is SEHNR and CDR2 is FQNEAQ (reference sequence). This CDR3 contains 13 residues. The CDR3 loop reads CASSIGQGTPLHF. Here the CDR3 DNA reads TGTGCCAGCAGCATCGGACAGGGCACACCCCTCCACTTT.

This clone was recorded a few times. This chain uses TRBV7-2 with TRBJ2-5; D is possibly TRBD2 (6 bases). Germline CDR1 reads SGHTA; CDR2 reads FQGNSA. Trimming took 1 base from V and 4 from J, leaving 16 bases between them. This CDR3 spans 16 amino acids. The CDR3, as DNA: TGTGCCAGCAGCTTAGTCGGGGACCCCGGGGGAGAGACCCAGTACTTC. This translates into CASSLVGDPGGETQYF.

This sequence joins TRBV5-5 and TRBJ2-7; 9 bases agree with TRBD2. The germline V gene encodes CDR1 SGHKS and CDR2 YYEKEE (reference sequence). This CDR3 comprises 14 residues. With 0 bases clipped from V and 3 bases from J, the junction kept 1 base outside the gene matches. CDR3 in DNA: TGTGCCAGCAGCTTGGCTAGCGGGGACTACGAGCAGTACTTC. Protein product: CASSLASGDYEQYF.

This chain links TRBV7-2 with TRBJ2-3; 7 bases fit TRBD2. V lost 1 base and J lost 2; bases outside the gene matches: 3. CDR1 SGHTA and CDR2 FQGNSA come from the germline V gene. The CDR3 sequence is 15 residues long. The DNA of the CDR3 is TGTGCCAGCAGCTTAGACCTAGCGGTCACAGATACGCAGTATTTT. This codes for CASSLDLAVTDTQYF.

In its sample, this clone was seen once. DNA for the CDR3: TGTGCCAGCAGTACCCGACGGACTAGCGATCATACGCAGTATTTT. It yields the protein CASSTRRTSDHTQYF. J is TRBJ2-3 and V is TRBV5-4, with 9 positions matching TRBD2. The CDR3 runs 15 residues. Trimming at V came to 5 bases and at J to 7 bases, leaving 11 bases not matched to a gene. Germline CDR1 and CDR2: SGHNT and YYREEE (reference sequence). The variable domain in full, with the rest retrieved from reference TRBV5-4 and TRBJ2-3, is ETGVTQSPTHLIKTRGQQVTLRCSSQSGHNTVSWYQQALGQGPQFIFQYYREEENGRGNFPPRFSGLQFPNYSSELNVNALELDDSALYLCASSTRRTSDHTQYFGPGTRLTVL.

V gene TRBV7-3 combines with J gene TRBJ2-5; TRBD1 might be the D (5 bases). Trimming left V 1 base short and J 2 bases short, with 11 bases between. CDR1 is SGHTA and CDR2 is FQGTGA in the germline V gene. The CDR3 has 15 amino acids. The CDR3: CASSLNSGAQETQYF. The CDR3 bases are TGTGCCAGCAGCTTAAACTCTGGGGCACAAGAGACCCAGTACTTC. Based on the CDR3 plus reference TRBV7-3 and TRBJ2-5, the full variable domain is GAGVSQTPSNKVTEKGKYVELRCDPISGHTALYWYRQSLGQGPEFLIYFQGTGAADDSGLPNDRFFAVRPEGSVSTLKIQRTERGDSAVYLCASSLNSGAQETQYFGPGTRLLVL.

J is TRBJ2-1 and V is TRBV5-1; D perhaps matches TRBD1 (6 bases). This CDR3 region has 15 residues. The germline gives CDR1 SGHRS, CDR2 YFSETQ. Trimming stripped 0 bases from V and 4 bases from J, with 11 bases between. CDR3 coding DNA: TGCGCCAGCAGCTTGGCCTCCGGACAGTACAATGAGCAGTTCTTC. Its protein is CASSLASGQYNEQFF.

This clone appeared a single time. The V gene is TRBV7-9, the J gene TRBJ1-1, with D perhaps TRBD1 (6 bases). Between the trimmed V and J ends, which lost 6 bases and 5 bases, there was a span of 19 bases. The V gene's germline CDR1 is SEHNR and CDR2 FQNEAQ (reference sequence). The CDR3 has 15 amino acids. CDR3 region: CASSEWGGGDTEAFF. CDR3 nucleotides: TGTGCCAGCAGTGAATGGGGGGGCGGTGATACTGAAGCTTTCTTT.